This TCR beta chain came from a study of beta chain features in type 1 diabetes. About the research overall: Summed over all samples, the examined sorted cells came to more than 85 million.

From germline, CDR1 is SGHTA and CDR2 FQGNSA. V lost 2 bases and J lost 2, with 13 bases in between. CDR3 size: 15 residues. Reverse transcribing all isolated RNA meant expressed TCRB transcripts were sequenced. Repertoires were generated with immunoSEQ multiplex PCR, while TCRdb's copy carries only in-frame clones and drops some. The data hold 85,000 to 110,000 clones, with approximately 30% observed a single time. Overall study findings and caveats: Shortening of TCRB CDR3s, moderate but significant, appeared in all four CD4+ subsets of Type 1 diabetes patients.

This clone was counted a few times. Its antigen is unknown. This TCR was recovered from a woman aged 18-29 years with type 1 diabetes. Sequenced: central memory CD4+ T cells from blood. The rearrangement uses TRBV7-2 and TRBJ2-7, with D maybe TRBD1 (5 bases). The DNA for the CDR3 is TGTGCCAGCAGCTTAATAGACAGCAGAACCTACGAGCAGTACGTC. This translates into CASSLIDSRTYEQYV.